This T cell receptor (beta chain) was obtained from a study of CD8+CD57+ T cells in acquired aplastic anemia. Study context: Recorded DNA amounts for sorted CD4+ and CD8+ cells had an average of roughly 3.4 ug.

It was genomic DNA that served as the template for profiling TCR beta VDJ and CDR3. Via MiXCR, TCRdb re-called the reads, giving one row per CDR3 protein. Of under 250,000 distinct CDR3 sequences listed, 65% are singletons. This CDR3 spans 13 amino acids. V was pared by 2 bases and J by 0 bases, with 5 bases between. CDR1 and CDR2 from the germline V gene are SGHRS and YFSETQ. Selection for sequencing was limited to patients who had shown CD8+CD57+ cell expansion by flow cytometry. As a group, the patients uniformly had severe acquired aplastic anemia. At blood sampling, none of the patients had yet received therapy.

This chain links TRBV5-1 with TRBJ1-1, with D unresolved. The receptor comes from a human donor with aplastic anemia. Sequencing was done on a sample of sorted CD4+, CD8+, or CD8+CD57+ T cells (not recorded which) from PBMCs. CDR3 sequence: CASSFEMNTEAFF. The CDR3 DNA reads TGCGCCAGCAGCTTTGAGATGAACACTGAAGCTTTCTTT.